This TCR beta chain was recorded in a study of cytomegalovirus exposure and HLA in healthy donors (dated by TCRdb to 2017 to 2019). The study in broad terms: In an earlier analysis of under 750 of the donors, 250 to 300 Gb of sequence data and about 110 million unique TCR beta sequences from approximately 180 million T cells were reported. Donor age, sex, ethnicity and CMV serostatus were compiled alongside the repertoire data. Both class I and class II loci were covered by HLA typing, at four-digit resolution. A later analysis re-analyzed previously published TCR beta repertoires from 600 to 850 donors and added high-resolution HLA genotyping to study TCR occurrence patterns. The study aimed to test whether signatures of past pathogen exposure could be identified by cataloging public T cell receptors. Rather than drawing on any new phenotypic data, the later analysis identified candidate immune exposures from TCR beta sequences and the way those sequences occurred across donors. Because of strong linkage in the cohort, roughly 5 DR-DQ haplotypes were treated as single units for association and clustering. An earlier analysis of 450 to 750 of the donors used high-throughput TCR beta sequencing to judge whether each TCR beta V gene segment behaved as functional or pseudogenic. The study combined high-throughput TCR immunosequencing, statistical association of individual TCRs with disease status, and machine learning to predict cytomegalovirus infection status. Typing coverage varied by locus: roughly 629-640 donors for A, B, C, DRB1 and DQB1; 522 for DQA1; around 570 for DPA1; around 450 for DPB1. All discovery cohort repertoires had been generated on a single sequencing platform. Among about 370 genotyped donors of the cohort, an average of about 240,000 unique TCR beta nucleotide sequences was sequenced per donor, of which roughly 18% were non-productive. The genetic ancestry cluster associated with self-reported Caucasian donors included 65% to 90% of the approximately 410 genotyped donors. The study profiled the T cell repertoires of hundreds of subjects by immunosequencing and related them to cytomegalovirus serostatus. A separate validation cohort of over 95 different subjects was used in addition to the roughly 670-subject first cohort. In a later genetic analysis, genome-wide SNP genotypes for about three fifths of the roughly 670 donors were used, and that subset was treated as a discovery cohort. An early release that covered more than 550 HLA-typed donors contained around 300 gigabases of sequencing data and approximately 85 million unique TCR sequences.

The method behind the library was the immunoSEQ multiplex PCR assay. The multiplex PCR relied on a mix of 60 forward primers for TCR Vbeta segments and 13 reverse primers for TCR Jbeta segments. The CDR3 region of rearranged TCR beta genes was amplified from genomic DNA by a multiplex PCR assay. The Illumina HiSeq System was used to sequence the amplified TCR beta libraries as 87-base-pair reads. The source study handled its data this way. Across the 670 or so repertoires, a later analysis counted 75 million to 90 million unique TCR beta chains, around 11 million of which were shared by at least two donors. Raw reads were error-corrected and collapsed into unique sequences by a nearest-neighbor algorithm in which closely related sequences were merged to remove PCR and sequencing errors. CDR3 sequences were aligned to IMGT reference sequences to assign V, D and J gene segments. Each retained sequence needed at least a six-nucleotide match to both a V gene segment and a J gene segment. A rearrangement was called productive if the CDR3 had no stop codons and remained in frame with V and J, and every other rearrangement was called non-productive. Following IMGT convention, CDR3 was defined as the stretch from the second conserved V-encoded cysteine up to the conserved J-encoded phenylalanine. In an earlier analysis of around 640 of the donors, sequences lacking an unambiguous match to a single V gene segment were excluded. An earlier analysis of just under 600 of the donors called V segments functional above 56.7% productive rearrangements and segregating when the between-donor standard deviation exceeded 5%. To diagnose cytomegalovirus status from the catalog of TCR beta chain sequences, a statistical classification framework was built. A later analysis assigned V and J genes by comparing TCR nucleotide sequences with IMGT/GENE-DB human TR gene sequences. The TCRdist pipeline was used in a later analysis to assign CDR3 sequences and most-parsimonious VDJ recombination scenarios. A later analysis defined each TCR beta chain by its CDR3 amino acid sequence plus V-gene family, and excluded reads lacking a unique V-gene family. A later analysis removed 500 to 650 highly shared, low-generation-probability nucleotide sequences to deal with suspected cross-contamination and a sequencing artifact. For each public chain, a later analysis derived a clonal expansion index from normalized ranks of inferred template counts within each repertoire. Generation probabilities in a later analysis came from a VDJ recombination model fitted to out-of-frame rearrangements, and those results were checked against IGoR. In a later analysis, TCR-TCR, TCR-HLA and TCR-CMV co-occurrence was scored with hypergeometric tests, and a repertoire-size bias correction was applied to TCR pairs. A later analysis estimated false discovery rates by permuting HLA or CMV assignments 20 times. In a later analysis, co-occurring TCRs were grouped using DBSCAN, and TCRdist sequence similarity was added for clustering within HLA-allele-positive subsets. For co-occurrence clustering, repertoires with fewer than 30,000 or more than 120,000 public chains were excluded, along with five or six repertoires with anomalous nucleotide sharing. In TCRdb, the immuneACCESS table is reduced to in-frame sequences with V and J assigned. These tables do not hold every clone; where another copy was compared, an unresolved V gene accounts for under half, and the others remain unexplained. That table is the source of V, J and clone size, and D and trimming were worked out from the DNA. Counted in this sample were around 100,000 clones; roughly 80% of them appeared once. The ten largest clonotypes hold approximately 14% of the sample.

Concerning this clone itself: What antigen it recognizes has not been identified. The record has no base qualities; no much larger clone is one base away.

On the study overall, not on this receptor specifically: The cohort was sequenced for TCR beta chains only, and without alpha or paired-chain data the features that could be detected were limited. In a later genetic analysis, a missense DCLRE1C variant was associated with V-gene and J-gene trimming of TCR beta chains, and the association was replicated in an independent cohort. According to the authors, the approach could potentially be generalized to other disease states and immunological phenotypes. In a later analysis, most CMV-associated TCR beta chains were found to appear HLA-restricted, with HLA associations seemingly driven largely by CMV exposure. Most TCR sequences were seen in very few donors, while some public TCRs were found in many individuals. Because HLA typing was unavailable for some donors at each locus, only the typed subset was used in association tests. Immune exposure information for the cohort was limited to CMV serostatus. According to a later analysis, TCR association rates differed among HLA loci, with DRB1 alleles showing the most associated TCRs and HLA-C alleles showing the fewest. Cytomegalovirus status was reported to be diagnosed by the classifier with high specificity and sensitivity in both the original and validation cohorts. When HLA alleles, especially DR and DQ, strongly co-occurred, TCR associations were difficult to assign to individual alleles. The 87-base-pair reads could not distinguish some IMGT-functional V segments, including TRBV6-2 and TRBV6-3, so those segments were excluded. About 17 rarely observed V segments, including chromosome 9 orphons, were excluded from the earlier analysis of approximately 500 of the donors because counts were too low. In a later analysis, some 17,000 TCR beta sequences were associated with specific HLA alleles at a false discovery rate of 0.05. Sequencing depth was assumed to be roughly uniform across donors in the presence/absence analyses, though that assumption may not hold. In a later analysis, several top co-occurrence clusters were reported to appear linked to parvovirus B19, influenza, CMV and Epstein-Barr virus. The study gave a list of about 160 TCR beta chains associated with cytomegalovirus. A later genetic analysis reported fewer N-insertions in productive TCRs among donors in an Asian-associated ancestry cluster than the roughly 670-donor mean. Broadly in line with IMGT annotations, most TCR beta V segments showed up in productive rearrangements about 87% or about 30% of the time in an earlier analysis of around 600 of the donors. A cluster of highly shared sequence variants was judged likely to represent a technical artifact of the sequencing pipeline. Linkage disequilibrium might explain the correlated functional status among segregating V segments, but an unknown experimental factor could not be ruled out. Compared with equally common non-associated chains, HLA-associated TCR beta chains in a later analysis were more clonally expanded and had lower generation probabilities. A further reported finding was that TCR beta sequences accurately predicted the HLA-A and HLA-B alleles for most subjects in the first cohort. A few of the identified cytomegalovirus-associated TCR beta chains were confirmed in vitro to be specific for cytomegalovirus antigens.

At the junction V is shortened by 0 bases and J by 2 bases; bases outside the gene matches: 4. The CDR1 and CDR2 encoded by the germline V gene are LGHNA and YNFKEQ. The CDR3 starts with the cysteine, ends with the phenylalanine, and has 16 residues. Only the CDR3 DNA stays, 48 bases, in frame from base 1. The cohort comprised around 700 healthy bone marrow donors. All cohort members were sampled while nominally healthy, although unrecorded immune exposures were likely present. The donor tested CMV seropositive and was one of the 289 seropositive cohort members. Each donor provided a peripheral blood sample, and peripheral blood mononuclear cells were used for TCR beta sequencing. The Qiagen DNeasy Blood Extraction Kit was used to extract genomic DNA from the blood cell samples.

The sequence was collected from a male donor in good health and CMV-seropositive. Source material: PBMCs. The V and J segments used are TRBV4-2 and TRBJ1-2; 9 middle bases align to TRBD1. CDR3 protein: CASSQDRDRENYGYTF. The nucleotide sequence reads TGTGCCAGCAGCCAAGACCGGGACAGGGAAAACTATGGCTACACCTTC.